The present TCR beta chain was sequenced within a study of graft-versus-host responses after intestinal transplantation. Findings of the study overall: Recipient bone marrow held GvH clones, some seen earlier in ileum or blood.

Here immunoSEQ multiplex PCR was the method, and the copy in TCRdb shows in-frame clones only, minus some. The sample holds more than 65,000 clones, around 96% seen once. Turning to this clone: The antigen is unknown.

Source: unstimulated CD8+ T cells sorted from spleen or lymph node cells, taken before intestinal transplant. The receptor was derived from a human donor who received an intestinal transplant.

The CDR3, as DNA: TGTGCCAGCACTAGTAGGACAGGGGGCTTTTACGAGCAGTACTTC. This encodes CASTSRTGGFYEQYF. The V and J genes are TRBV28 and TRBJ2-7; 11 bases are shared with TRBD1. This CDR3 is built from 15 residues. V lost 7 bases to trimming and J lost 4 bases; unmatched junction nucleotides: 9. CDR1 is MDHEN and CDR2 is SYDVKM in the germline V gene.